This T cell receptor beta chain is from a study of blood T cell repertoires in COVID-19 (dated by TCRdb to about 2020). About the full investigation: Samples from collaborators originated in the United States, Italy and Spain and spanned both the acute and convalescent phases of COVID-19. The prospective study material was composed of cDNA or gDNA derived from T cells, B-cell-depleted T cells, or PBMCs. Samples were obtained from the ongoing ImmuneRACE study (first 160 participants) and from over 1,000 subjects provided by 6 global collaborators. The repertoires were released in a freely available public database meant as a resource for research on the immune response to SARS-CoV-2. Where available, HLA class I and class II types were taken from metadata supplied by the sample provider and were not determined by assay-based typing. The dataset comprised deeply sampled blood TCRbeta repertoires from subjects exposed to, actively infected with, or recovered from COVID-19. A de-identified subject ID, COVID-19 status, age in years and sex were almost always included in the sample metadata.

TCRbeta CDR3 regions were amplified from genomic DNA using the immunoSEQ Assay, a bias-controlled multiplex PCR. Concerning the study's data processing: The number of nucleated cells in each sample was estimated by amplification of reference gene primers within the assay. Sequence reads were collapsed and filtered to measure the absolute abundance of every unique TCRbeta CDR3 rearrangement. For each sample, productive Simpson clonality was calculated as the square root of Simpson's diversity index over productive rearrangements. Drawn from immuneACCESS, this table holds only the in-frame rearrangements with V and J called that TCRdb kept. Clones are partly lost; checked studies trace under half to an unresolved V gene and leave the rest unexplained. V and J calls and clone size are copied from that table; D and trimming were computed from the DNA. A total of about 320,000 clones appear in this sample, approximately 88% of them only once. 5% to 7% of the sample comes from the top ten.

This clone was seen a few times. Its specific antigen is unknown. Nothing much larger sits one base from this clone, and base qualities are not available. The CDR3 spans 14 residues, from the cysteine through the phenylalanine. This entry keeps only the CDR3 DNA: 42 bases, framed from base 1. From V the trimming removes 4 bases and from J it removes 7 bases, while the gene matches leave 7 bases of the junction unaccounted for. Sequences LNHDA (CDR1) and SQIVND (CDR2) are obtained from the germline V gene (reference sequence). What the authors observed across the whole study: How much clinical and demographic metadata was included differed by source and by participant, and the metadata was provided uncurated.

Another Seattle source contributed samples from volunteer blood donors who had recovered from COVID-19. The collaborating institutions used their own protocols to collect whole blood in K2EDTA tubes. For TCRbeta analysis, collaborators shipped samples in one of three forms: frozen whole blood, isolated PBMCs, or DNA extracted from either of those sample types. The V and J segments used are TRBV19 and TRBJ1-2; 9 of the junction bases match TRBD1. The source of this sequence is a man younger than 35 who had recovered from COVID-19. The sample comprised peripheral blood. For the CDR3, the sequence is CASSNRDRASGYTF. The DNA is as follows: TGTGCCAGTAGTAACCGGGACAGGGCGAGTGGCTACACCTTC.